The 15 T cell receptor beta chains below were found in one sample sequenced in a study of PD-L1 blockade in urothelial cancer (dated by TCRdb to about 2017). The receptor library was made with the immunoSEQ multiplex PCR assay. In TCRdb, the immuneACCESS table is reduced to in-frame sequences with V and J assigned. These tables do not hold every clone; where another copy was compared, an unresolved V gene accounts for under half, and the others remain unexplained. The table for this sample lists more than 45,000 clones; approximately 80% of them were counted only once. The ten most abundant clones make up approximately 4% of the sample. This material consisted of PBMCs, taken around atezolizumab (anti-PD-L1) treatment. All receptors come from a man aged 65 to 79 with urothelial cancer.

V and J are TRBV7-8 and TRBJ2-7, with 8 positions matching TRBD2. Germline V gives CDR1 SGHVS, CDR2 FQNEAQ. This CDR3 is built from 14 residues. J was trimmed by 2 bases and V by 1 base; bases with no gene match: 1. Written as DNA, the CDR3 is TGTGCCAGCAGCTTAGGAGCGGGAGCCTACGAGCAGTACTTC. Protein sequence: CASSLGAGAYEQYF.

The genes are TRBV5-8 and TRBJ2-3; D might be TRBD1 (6 bases). Germline V gives CDR1 SGHTS, CDR2 YDEGEE. The germline V and J ends were trimmed by 0 bases and 2 bases, with 13 bases remaining between them. The CDR3 totals 16 residues. The CDR3 is CASSLGFDRNTDTQYF. In DNA form, the CDR3 reads TGTGCCAGCAGCTTGGGTTTTGACAGGAACACAGATACGCAGTATTTT.

This chain connects TRBV27 to TRBJ1-1; 9 bases match TRBD1. Germline V gives CDR1 MNHEY, CDR2 SMNVEV (reference sequence). V trimming: 5 bases; J trimming: 1 base; junction bases outside the gene matches: 11. The CDR3 consists of 17 residues. CDR3 bases: TGTGCCAGCAGTGCCGGCGCCGGACAGGGGACGAACACTGAAGCTTTCTTT. Translating gives CASSAGAGQGTNTEAFF.

This rearrangement joins TRBV15 to TRBJ2-3; 10 nucleotides agree with TRBD1. J was trimmed by 2 bases and V by 3 bases; bases with no gene match: 17. The CDR3 consists of 20 residues. The germline CDR1 and CDR2 sequences are LNHNV and YYDKDF (reference sequence). The CDR3 protein is CATSSLLRGGQGGFTDTQYF. The CDR3 region has the DNA TGTGCCACCAGCAGCCTGCTCCGGGGTGGACAGGGGGGATTCACAGATACGCAGTATTTT.

This clone was counted only a few times. V gene TRBV5-1 combines with J gene TRBJ1-2; TRBD1 matches at 9 bases. Germline V gene data show CDR1 as SGHRS and CDR2 as YFSETQ. CDR3 size: 13 residues. J lost 4 bases, V lost 4 bases, and 2 bases had no gene match. CDR3 in amino acids: CASSRGQGYGYTF. The CDR3 DNA sequence: TGCGCCAGCAGCCGGGGACAGGGCTATGGCTACACCTTC.

The gene calls are TRBV5-1 and TRBJ2-1; 10 bases are shared with TRBD2. The CDR3 has 15 residues. Germline CDR1 reads SGHRS; CDR2 reads YFSETQ. With V trimmed by 2 bases and J by 9 bases, 8 bases remained unmatched. The CDR3 loop is CASSFYSGRLGEQFF. CDR3 sequence (DNA): TGCGCCAGCAGCTTTTATAGCGGGAGGTTGGGTGAGCAGTTCTTC.

This clone was detected only a few times. The chain combines TRBV5-1 with TRBJ2-1; TRBD2 matches at 13 bases. J lost 1 base, V lost 0 bases, and 7 bases had no gene match. This CDR3 contains 19 residues. Germline-derived CDR1 and CDR2 are SGHRS and YFSETQ. The CDR3, as DNA: TGCGCCAGCAGCTTGGAGACTAGCGGGAGGATTAATTCCTACAATGAGCAGTTCTTC. Its protein product is CASSLETSGRINSYNEQFF.

The chain joins TRBV2 to TRBJ2-3, with a tentative D call TRBD1 (5 bases). CDR3 length equals 13 residues. Trimming took 6 bases from V and 5 from J, leaving 12 bases between them. Germline lookup yields CDR1 SNHLY and CDR2 FYNNEI. The chain's CDR3 is CASSREGKDTQYF. CDR3 nucleotide sequence: TGTGCCAGCAGCAGGGAAGGGAAAGATACGCAGTATTTT.

The V call is TRBV18, the J call TRBJ2-5; TRBD2 might be the D (6 bases). V gave up 0 bases and J gave up 5 bases, with 13 bases separating them. Germline loops: CDR1 KGHSH, CDR2 LQKENI. This CDR3 is built from 15 residues. The CDR3, as DNA: TGTGCCAGCTCACCACCGTTGCTAGCGAGGGAGACCCAGTACTTC. Translated: CASSPPLLARETQYF.

This clone was seen once. This rearrangement joins TRBV10-1 to TRBJ2-2; D possibly corresponds to TRBD1 (6 bases). The CDR3 contains 17 residues. The ends were cut back, 3 bases at V and 2 bases at J, with 16 bases in the middle. The germline gives CDR1 WNHNN, CDR2 SYGVQD (reference sequence). The CDR3 region has the DNA TGCGCCAGCAGTGACCCCGCCGGGACATCAAACACCGGGGAGCTGTTTTTT. It yields the protein CASSDPAGTSNTGELFF.

This clone was detected only a few times. The chain recombines TRBV5-1 with TRBJ2-3; 7 bases map to TRBD2. The CDR3 consists of 15 residues. Germline-derived CDR1 and CDR2 are SGHRS and YFSETQ. V lost 4 bases and J lost 2; bases outside the gene matches: 7. The CDR3 DNA reads as TGCGCCAGCAGCGGGGGACTACGCAACACAGATACGCAGTATTTT. Residues: CASSGGLRNTDTQYF.

The rearrangement uses TRBV4-2 and TRBJ2-1; 7 nucleotides match TRBD2. Germline CDR1 LGHNA, CDR2 YNFKEQ. The CDR3 is made up of 12 amino acids. With V trimmed by 8 bases and J by 6 bases, 4 bases remained unmatched. This CDR3 reads CASSASGNEQFF. The CDR3 DNA reads TGTGCCAGCTCGGCTAGCGGCAATGAGCAGTTCTTC.

This clone was detected once. The chain recombines TRBV6-5 with TRBJ2-1, with D tentatively TRBD2 (5 bases). This CDR3 spans 15 amino acids. Germline CDR1 is MNHEY and CDR2 is SVGAGI. Trimming shortened V by 10 bases and J by 9 bases, and 25 bases separated the two germline ends. CDR3 DNA sequence: TGTGCCACAACGACGCACTCTAGCCCTTATACTGAGCAGTTCTTC. It is translated as CATTTHSSPYTEQFF.

The chain joins TRBV5-1 to TRBJ2-1, with a tentative D call TRBD1 (6 bases). Germline CDR1 is SGHRS and CDR2 is YFSETQ. V lost 2 bases and J 7 bases, leaving 10 bases between the germline ends. This CDR3 has 13 amino acids. CDR3 DNA sequence: TGCGCCAGCAGCTTAACAGGGATAAATGAGCAGTTCTTC. Its translation: CASSLTGINEQFF.

V is TRBV23-1 and J is TRBJ1-2; 8 bases are a match to TRBD1. TRBV23-1 is sorted into the ORF group, with uncertain function. The J segment lost 7 bases and the V segment lost 2 bases, leaving 3 bases of the junction unmatched. The CDR3 totals 13 residues. CDR3 nucleotide sequence: TGCGCCAGCAGTCAAACGACAGGGGCTGGCTACACCTTC. Translation: CASSQTTGAGYTF.